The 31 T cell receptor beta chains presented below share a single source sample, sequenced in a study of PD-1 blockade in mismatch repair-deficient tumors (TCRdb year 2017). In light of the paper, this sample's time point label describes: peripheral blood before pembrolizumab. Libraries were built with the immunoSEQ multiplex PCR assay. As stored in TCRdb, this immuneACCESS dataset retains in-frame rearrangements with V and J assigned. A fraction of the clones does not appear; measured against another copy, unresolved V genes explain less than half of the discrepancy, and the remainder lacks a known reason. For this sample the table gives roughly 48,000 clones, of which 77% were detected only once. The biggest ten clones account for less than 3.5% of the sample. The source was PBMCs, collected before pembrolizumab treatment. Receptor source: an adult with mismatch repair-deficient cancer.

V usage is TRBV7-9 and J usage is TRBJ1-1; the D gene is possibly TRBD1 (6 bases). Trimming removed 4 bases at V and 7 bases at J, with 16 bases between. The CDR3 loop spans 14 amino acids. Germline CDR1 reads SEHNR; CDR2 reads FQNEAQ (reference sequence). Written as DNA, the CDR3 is TGTGCCAGCAGCTCCAACAGGGATGCATATGAAGCTTTCTTT. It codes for CASSSNRDAYEAFF.

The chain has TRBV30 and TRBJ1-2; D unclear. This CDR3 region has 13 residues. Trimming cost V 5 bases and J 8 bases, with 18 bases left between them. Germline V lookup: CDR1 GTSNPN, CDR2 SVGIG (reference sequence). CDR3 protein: CAWWGATGHGYTF. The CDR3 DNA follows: TGTGCCTGGTGGGGTGCCACTGGGCACGGCTACACCTTC.

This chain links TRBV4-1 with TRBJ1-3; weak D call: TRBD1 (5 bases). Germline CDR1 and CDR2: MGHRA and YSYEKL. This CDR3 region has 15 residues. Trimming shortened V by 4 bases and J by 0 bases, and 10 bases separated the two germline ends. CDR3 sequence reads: CASSRDSNSGNTIYF. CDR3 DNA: TGCGCCAGCAGCCGTGACAGCAACTCTGGAAACACCATATATTTT.

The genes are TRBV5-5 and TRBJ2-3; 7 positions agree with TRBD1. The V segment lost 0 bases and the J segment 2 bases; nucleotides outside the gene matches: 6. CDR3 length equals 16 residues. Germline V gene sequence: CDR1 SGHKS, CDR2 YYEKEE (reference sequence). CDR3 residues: CASSLGQGLFTDTQYF. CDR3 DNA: TGTGCCAGCAGCTTGGGACAGGGTTTATTCACAGATACGCAGTATTTT.

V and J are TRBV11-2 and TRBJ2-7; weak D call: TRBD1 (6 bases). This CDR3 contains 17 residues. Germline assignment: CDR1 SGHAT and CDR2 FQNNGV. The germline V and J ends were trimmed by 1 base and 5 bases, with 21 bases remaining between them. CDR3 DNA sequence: TGTGCCAGCAGCTTAGGGATAGGGCCAGGGGCCGGGGACGAGCAGTACTTC. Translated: CASSLGIGPGAGDEQYF.

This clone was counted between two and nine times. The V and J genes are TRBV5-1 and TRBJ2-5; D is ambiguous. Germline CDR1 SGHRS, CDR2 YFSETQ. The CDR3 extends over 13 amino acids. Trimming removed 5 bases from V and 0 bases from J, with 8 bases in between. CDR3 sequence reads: CASSRRYQETQYF. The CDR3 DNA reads TGCGCCAGCAGTCGGCGGTACCAAGAGACCCAGTACTTC.

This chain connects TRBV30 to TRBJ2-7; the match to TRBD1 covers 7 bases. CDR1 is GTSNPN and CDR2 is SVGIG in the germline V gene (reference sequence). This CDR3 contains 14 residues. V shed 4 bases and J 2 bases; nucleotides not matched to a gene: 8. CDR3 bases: TGTGCCTGGAATCTAAGGACAGGAACCTACGAGCAGTACTTC. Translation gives CAWNLRTGTYEQYF.

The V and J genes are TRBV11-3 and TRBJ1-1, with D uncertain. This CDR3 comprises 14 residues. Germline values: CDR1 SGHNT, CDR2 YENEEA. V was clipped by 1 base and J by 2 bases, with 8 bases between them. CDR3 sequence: CASSLGGQNTEAFF. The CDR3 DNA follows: TGTGCCAGCAGCTTAGGTGGGCAAAACACTGAAGCTTTCTTT.

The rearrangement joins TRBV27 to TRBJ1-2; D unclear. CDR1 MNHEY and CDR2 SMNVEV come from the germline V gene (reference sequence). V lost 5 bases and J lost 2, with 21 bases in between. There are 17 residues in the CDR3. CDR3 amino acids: CASSAWNPGASNYGYTF. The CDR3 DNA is TGTGCCAGCAGTGCATGGAACCCTGGAGCGTCGAACTATGGCTACACCTTC.

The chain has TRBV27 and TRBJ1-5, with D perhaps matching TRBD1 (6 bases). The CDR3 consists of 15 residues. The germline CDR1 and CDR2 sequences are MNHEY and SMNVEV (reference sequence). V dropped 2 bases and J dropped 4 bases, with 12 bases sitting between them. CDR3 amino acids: CASSLGGQANQPQHF. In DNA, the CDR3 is TGTGCCAGCAGTTTAGGGGGACAAGCAAATCAGCCCCAGCATTTT.

The CDR3: CASSQDLNSPQHF. The CDR3 bases are TGCGCCAGCAGCCAAGATCTGAATTCGCCCCAGCATTTT. The chain uses TRBV4-3 and TRBJ1-5; D unclear. The CDR3 is 13 amino acids. Germline lookup yields CDR1 LGHNA and CDR2 YSLEER. With 0 bases removed from V and 9 bases from J, the gap between germline ends came to 9 bases.

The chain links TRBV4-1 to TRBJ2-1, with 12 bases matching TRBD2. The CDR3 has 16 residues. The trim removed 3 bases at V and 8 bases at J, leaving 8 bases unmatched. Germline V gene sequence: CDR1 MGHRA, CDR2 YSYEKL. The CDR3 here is CASSQELAGGNHEQFF. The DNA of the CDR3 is TGCGCCAGCAGCCAGGAACTAGCGGGAGGTAACCATGAGCAGTTCTTC.

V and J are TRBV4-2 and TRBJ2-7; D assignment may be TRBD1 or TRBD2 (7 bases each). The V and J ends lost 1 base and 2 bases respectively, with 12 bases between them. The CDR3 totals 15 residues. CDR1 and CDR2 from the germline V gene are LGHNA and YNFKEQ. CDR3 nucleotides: TGTGCCAGCAGCCAAGTCCAGGGGGGGACCTACGAGCAGTACTTC. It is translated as CASSQVQGGTYEQYF.

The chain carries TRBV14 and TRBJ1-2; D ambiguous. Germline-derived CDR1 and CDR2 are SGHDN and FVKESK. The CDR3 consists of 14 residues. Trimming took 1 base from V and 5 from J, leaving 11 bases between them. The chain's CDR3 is CASSQGEGIYGYTF. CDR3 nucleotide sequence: TGTGCCAGCAGCCAAGGGGAGGGCATATATGGCTACACCTTC.

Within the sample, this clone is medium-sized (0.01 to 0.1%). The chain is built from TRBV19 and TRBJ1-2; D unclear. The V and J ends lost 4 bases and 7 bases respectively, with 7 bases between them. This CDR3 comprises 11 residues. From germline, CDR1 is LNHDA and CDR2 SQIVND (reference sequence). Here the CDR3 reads CASSKGIGYTF. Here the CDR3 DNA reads TGTGCCAGTAGTAAAGGGATTGGCTACACCTTC.

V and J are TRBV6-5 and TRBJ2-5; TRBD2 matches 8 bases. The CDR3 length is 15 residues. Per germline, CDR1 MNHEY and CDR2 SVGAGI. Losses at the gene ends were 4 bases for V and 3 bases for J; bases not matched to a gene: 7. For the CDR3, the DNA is TGTGCCAGCAGTTCCGGGACTAGTTCGAAAGAGACCCAGTACTTC. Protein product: CASSSGTSSKETQYF.

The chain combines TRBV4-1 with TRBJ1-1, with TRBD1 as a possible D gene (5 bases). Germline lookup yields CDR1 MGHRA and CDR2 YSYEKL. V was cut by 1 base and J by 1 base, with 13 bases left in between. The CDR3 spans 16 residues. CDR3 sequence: CASSQARGGGNTEAFF. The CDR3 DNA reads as TGCGCCAGCAGCCAAGCGCGGGGCGGTGGGAACACTGAAGCTTTCTTT.

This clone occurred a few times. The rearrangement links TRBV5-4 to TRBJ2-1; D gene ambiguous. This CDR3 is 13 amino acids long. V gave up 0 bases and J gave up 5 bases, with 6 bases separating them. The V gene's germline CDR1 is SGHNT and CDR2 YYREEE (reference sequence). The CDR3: CASSLEPNNEQFF. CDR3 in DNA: TGTGCCAGCAGCTTGGAACCAAACAATGAGCAGTTCTTC.

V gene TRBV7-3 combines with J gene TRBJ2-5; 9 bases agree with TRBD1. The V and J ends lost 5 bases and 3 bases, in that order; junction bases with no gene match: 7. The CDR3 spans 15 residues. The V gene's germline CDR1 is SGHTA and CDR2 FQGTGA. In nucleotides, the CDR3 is TGTGCCAGCAGCCCCAAGACAGGGGGTAAAGAGACCCAGTACTTC. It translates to CASSPKTGGKETQYF. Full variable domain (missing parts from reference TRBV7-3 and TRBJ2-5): GAGVSQTPSNKVTEKGKYVELRCDPISGHTALYWYRQSLGQGPEFLIYFQGTGAADDSGLPNDRFFAVRPEGSVSTLKIQRTERGDSAVYLCASSPKTGGKETQYFGPGTRLLVL.

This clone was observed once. As DNA, the CDR3 is TGTGCCAGCAGTGAAAAGGGGTTTGAGCAGTTCTTC. It translates to CASSEKGFEQFF. V and J are TRBV2 and TRBJ2-1, with D maybe TRBD1 (5 bases). This CDR3 contains 12 residues. CDR1 SNHLY and CDR2 FYNNEI come from the germline V gene. Trimming left V 2 bases short and J 9 bases short, with 8 bases between.

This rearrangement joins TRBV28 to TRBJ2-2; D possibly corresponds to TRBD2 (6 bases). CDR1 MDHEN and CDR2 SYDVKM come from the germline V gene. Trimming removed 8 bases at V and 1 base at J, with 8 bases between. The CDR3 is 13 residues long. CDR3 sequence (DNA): TGTGCCAGCCGGGACTTGAACACCGGGGAGCTGTTTTTT. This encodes CASRDLNTGELFF.

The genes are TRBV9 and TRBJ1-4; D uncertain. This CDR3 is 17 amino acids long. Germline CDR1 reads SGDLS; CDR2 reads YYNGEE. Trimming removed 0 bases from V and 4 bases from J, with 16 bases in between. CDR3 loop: CASSVEGSSLLNEKLFF. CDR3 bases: TGTGCCAGCAGCGTAGAGGGCAGCTCCCTTCTTAATGAAAAACTGTTTTTT.

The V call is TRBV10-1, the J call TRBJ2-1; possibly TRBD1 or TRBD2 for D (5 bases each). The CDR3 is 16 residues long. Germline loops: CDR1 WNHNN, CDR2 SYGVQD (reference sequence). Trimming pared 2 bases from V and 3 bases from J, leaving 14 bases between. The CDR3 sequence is CASSEAQGRGYNEQFF. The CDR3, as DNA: TGCGCCAGCAGTGAGGCTCAGGGACGGGGCTACAATGAGCAGTTCTTC.

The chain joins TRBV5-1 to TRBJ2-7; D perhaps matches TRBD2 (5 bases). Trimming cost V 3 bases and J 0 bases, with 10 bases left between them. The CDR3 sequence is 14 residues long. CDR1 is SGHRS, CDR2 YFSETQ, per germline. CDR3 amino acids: CASSYSGDSYEQYF. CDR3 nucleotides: TGCGCCAGCAGCTACTCCGGGGACTCCTACGAGCAGTACTTC. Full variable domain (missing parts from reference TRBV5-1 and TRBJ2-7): KAGVTQTPRYLIKTRGQQVTLSCSPISGHRSVSWYQQTPGQGLQFLFEYFSETQRNKGNFPGRFSGRQFSNSRSEMNVSTLELGDSALYLCASSYSGDSYEQYFGPGTRLTVT.

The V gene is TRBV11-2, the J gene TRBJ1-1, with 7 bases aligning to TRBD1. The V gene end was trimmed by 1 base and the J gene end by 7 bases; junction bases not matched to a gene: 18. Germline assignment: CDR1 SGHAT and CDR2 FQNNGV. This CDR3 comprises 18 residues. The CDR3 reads CASSLGGSGRGPKFEAFF. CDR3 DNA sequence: TGTGCCAGCAGCTTAGGAGGGTCGGGGAGGGGGCCCAAATTTGAAGCTTTCTTT.

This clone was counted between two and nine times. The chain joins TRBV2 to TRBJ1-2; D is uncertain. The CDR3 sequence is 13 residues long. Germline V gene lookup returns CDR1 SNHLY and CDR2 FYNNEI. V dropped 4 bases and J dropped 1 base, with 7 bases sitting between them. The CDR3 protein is CASSADGNYGYTF. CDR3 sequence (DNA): TGTGCCAGCAGTGCGGACGGTAACTATGGCTACACCTTC. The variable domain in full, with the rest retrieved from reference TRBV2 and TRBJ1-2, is EPEVTQTPSHQVTQMGQEVILRCVPISNHLYFYWYRQILGQKVEFLVSFYNNEISEKSEIFDDQFSVERPDGSNFTLKIRSTKLEDSAMYFCASSADGNYGYTFGSGTRLTVV.

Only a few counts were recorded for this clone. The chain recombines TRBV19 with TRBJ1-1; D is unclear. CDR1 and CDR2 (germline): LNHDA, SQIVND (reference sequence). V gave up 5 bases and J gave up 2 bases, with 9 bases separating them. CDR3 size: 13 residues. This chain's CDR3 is CASSPTVNTEAFF. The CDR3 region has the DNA TGTGCCAGTAGTCCGACTGTTAACACTGAAGCTTTCTTT.

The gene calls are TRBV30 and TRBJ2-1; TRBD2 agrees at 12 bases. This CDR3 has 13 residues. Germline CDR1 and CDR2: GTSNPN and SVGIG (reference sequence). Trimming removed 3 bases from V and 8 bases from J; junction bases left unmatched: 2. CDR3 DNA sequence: TGTGCCTGGAGGACTAGCGGGAGCTATGAGCAGTTCTTC. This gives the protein CAWRTSGSYEQFF.

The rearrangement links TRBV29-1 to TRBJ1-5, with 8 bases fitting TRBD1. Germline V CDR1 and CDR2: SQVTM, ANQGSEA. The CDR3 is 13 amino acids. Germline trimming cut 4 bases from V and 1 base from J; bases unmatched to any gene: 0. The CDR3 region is CSVGQGSNQPQHF. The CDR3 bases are TGCAGCGTTGGACAGGGGAGCAATCAGCCCCAGCATTTT.

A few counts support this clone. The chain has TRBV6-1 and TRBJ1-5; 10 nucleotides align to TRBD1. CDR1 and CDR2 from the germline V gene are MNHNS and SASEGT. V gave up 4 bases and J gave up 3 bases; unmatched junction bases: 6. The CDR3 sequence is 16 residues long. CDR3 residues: CASSGQGQGNNQPQHF. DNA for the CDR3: TGTGCCAGCAGTGGCCAGGGACAGGGGAACAATCAGCCCCAGCATTTT.

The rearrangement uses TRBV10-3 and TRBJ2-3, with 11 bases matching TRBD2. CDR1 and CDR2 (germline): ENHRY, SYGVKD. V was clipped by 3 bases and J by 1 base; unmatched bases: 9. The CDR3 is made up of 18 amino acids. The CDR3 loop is CAISERSGRAGGTDTQYF. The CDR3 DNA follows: TGTGCCATCAGTGAACGTAGCGGGAGGGCCGGGGGCACAGATACGCAGTATTTT.